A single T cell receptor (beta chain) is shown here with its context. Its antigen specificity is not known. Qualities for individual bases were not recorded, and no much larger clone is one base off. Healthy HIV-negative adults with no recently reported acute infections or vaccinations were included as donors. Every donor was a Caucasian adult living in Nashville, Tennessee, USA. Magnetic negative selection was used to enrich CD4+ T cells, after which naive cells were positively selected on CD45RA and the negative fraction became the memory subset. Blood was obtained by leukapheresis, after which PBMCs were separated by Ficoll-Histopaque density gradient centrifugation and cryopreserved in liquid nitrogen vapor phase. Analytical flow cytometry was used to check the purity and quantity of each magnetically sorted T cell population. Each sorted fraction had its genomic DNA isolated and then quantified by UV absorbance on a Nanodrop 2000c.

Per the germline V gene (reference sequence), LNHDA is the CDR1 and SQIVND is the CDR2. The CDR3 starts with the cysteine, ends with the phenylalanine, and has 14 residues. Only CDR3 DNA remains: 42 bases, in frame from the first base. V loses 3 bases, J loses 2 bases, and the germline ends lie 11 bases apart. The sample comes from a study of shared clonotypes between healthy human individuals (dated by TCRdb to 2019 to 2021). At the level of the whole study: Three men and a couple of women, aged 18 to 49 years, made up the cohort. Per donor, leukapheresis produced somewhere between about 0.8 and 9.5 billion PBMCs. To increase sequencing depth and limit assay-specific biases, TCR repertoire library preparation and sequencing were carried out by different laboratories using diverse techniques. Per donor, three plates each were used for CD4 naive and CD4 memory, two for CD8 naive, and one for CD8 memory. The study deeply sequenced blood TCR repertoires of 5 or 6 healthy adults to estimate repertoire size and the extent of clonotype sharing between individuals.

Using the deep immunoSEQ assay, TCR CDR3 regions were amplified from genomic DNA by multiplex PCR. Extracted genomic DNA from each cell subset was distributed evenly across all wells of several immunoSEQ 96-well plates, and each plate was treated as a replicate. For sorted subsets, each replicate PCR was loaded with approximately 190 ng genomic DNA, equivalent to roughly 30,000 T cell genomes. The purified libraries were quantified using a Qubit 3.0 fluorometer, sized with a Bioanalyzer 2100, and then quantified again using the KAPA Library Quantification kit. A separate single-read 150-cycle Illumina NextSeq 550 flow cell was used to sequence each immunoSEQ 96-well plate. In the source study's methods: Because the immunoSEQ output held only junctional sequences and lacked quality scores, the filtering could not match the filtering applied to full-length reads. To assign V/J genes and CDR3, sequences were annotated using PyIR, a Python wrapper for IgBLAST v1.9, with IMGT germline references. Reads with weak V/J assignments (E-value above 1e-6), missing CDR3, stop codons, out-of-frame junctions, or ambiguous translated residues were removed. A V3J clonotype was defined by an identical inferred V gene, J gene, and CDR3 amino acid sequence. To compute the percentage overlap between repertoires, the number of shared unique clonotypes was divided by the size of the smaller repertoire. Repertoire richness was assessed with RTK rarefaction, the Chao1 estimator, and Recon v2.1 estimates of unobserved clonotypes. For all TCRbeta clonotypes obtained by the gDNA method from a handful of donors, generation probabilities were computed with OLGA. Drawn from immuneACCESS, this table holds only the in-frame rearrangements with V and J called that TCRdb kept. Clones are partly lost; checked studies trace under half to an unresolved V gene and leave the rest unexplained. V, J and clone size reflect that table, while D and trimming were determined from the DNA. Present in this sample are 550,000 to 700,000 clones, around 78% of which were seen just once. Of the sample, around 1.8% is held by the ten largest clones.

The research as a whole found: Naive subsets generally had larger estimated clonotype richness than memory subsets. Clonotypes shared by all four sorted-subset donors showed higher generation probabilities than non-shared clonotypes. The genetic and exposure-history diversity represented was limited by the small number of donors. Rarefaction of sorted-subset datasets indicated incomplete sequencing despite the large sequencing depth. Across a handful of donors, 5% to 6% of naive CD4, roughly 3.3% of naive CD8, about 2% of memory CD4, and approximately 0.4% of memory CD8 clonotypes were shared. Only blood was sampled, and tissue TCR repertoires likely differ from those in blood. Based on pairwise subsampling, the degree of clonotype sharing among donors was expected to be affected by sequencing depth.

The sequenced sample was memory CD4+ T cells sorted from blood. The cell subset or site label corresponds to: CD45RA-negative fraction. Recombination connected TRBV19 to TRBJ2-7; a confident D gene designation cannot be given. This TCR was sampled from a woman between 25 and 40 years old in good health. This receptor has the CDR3 CASSISPGPYEQYF. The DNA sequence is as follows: TGTGCCAGTAGTATTTCCCCCGGACCCTACGAGCAGTACTTC.